This T cell receptor beta chain appears in the sequencing data of a study of cytomegalovirus exposure and HLA in healthy donors. Regarding the study as a whole: The study had only CMV serostatus as immune exposure information. TCR beta V segments were, for the most part, productive about 90% or about 30% of the time in an earlier analysis. Roughly uniform depth of sequencing across donors was assumed in presence/absence analyses. Cytomegalovirus association was listed for under 200 TCR beta chains.

V shed 5 bases and J 5 bases; nucleotides not matched to a gene: 10. This CDR3 has 15 residues. CDR1 is MNHEY and CDR2 is SMNVEV in the germline V gene (reference sequence). PCR amplification relied on 60 Vbeta primers (plus 13 Jbeta primers). Produced via immunoSEQ multiplex PCR; TCRdb's table is partial and in-frame only. This sample has 85,000 to 100,000 clones, with more than 75% found just once. To note about this clone: Its antigen is not known.

This sequence joins TRBV27 and TRBJ2-3; 7 positions match TRBD1. The sample comprised PBMCs. The TCR was taken from a woman aged 55 to 70 in good health and CMV-seronegative. The CDR3 loop reads CASSPGQSFIDTQYF. For the CDR3, the DNA is TGTGCCAGCAGTCCGGGACAGTCTTTTATAGATACGCAGTATTTT.